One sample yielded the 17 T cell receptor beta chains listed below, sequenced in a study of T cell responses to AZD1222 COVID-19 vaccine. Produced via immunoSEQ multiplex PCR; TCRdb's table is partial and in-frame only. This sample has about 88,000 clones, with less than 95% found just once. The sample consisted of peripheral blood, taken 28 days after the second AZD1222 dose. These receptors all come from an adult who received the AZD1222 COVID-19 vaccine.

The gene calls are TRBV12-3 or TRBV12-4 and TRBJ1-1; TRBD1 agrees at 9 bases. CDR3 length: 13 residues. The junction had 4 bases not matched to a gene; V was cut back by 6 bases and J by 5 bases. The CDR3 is CASRRQGVTEAFF. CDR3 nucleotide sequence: TGTGCCAGCAGACGACAGGGGGTAACTGAAGCTTTCTTT.

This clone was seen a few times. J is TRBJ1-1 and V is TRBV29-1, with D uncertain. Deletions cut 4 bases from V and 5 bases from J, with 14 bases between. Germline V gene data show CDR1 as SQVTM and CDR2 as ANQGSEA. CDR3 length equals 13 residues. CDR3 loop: CSVAKGGRTEAFF. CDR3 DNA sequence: TGCAGCGTTGCTAAGGGTGGCCGAACTGAAGCTTTCTTT. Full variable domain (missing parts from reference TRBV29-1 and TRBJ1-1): SAVISQKPSRDICQRGTSLTIQCQVDSQVTMMFWYRQQPGQSLTLIATANQGSEATYESGFVIDKFPISRPNLTFSTLTVSNMSPEDSSIYLCSVAKGGRTEAFFGQGTRLTVV.

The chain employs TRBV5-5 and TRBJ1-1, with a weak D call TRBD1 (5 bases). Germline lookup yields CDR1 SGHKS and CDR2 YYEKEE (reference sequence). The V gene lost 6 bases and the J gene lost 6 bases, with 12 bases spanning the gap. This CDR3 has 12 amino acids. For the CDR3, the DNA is TGTGCCAGCACCTTCTCGGGGGCTGAAGCTTTCTTT. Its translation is CASTFSGAEAFF.

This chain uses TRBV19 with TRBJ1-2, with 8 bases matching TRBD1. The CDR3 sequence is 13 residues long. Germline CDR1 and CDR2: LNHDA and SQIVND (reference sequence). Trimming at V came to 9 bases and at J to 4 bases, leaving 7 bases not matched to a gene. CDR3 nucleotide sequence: TGTGCCAGCGGCTTAGGACAGGGCTATGGCTACACCTTC. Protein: CASGLGQGYGYTF. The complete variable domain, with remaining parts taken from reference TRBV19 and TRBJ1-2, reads DGGITQSPKYLFRKEGQNVTLSCEQNLNHDAMYWYRQDPGQGLRLIYYSQIVNDFQKGDIAEGYSVSREKKESFPLTVTSAQKNPTAFYLCASGLGQGYGYTFGSGTRLTVV.

The CDR3 bases are TGTGCCAGCGCCCGTTACGAGCAGTACTTC. Translated: CASARYEQYF. The chain joins TRBV12-3 or TRBV12-4 to TRBJ2-7; D call uncertain. The CDR3 contains 10 residues. The V end lost 8 bases, the J end lost 4 bases, and 6 bases lay between the germline ends.

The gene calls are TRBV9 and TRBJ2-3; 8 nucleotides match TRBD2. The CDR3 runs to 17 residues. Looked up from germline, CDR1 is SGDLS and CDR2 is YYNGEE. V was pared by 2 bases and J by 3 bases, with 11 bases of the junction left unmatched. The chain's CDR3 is CASSVISTSGSTDTQYF. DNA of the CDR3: TGTGCCAGCAGCGTTATAAGCACTAGCGGATCAACAGATACGCAGTATTTT.

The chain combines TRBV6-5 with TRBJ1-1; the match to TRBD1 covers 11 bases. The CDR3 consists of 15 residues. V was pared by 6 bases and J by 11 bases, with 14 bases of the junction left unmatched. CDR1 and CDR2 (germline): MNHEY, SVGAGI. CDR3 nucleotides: TGTGCCAGCAGCCCAATTAAGGACAGGGGGCTCTCCGCTTTCTTT. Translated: CASSPIKDRGLSAFF.

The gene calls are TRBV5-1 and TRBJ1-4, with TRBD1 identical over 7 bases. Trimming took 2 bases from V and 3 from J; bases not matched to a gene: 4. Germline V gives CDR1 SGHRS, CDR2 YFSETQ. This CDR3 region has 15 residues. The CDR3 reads CASSFDRAPNEKLFF. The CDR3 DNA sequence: TGCGCCAGCAGCTTTGACAGGGCGCCTAATGAAAAACTGTTTTTT. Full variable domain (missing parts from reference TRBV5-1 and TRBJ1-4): KAGVTQTPRYLIKTRGQQVTLSCSPISGHRSVSWYQQTPGQGLQFLFEYFSETQRNKGNFPGRFSGRQFSNSRSEMNVSTLELGDSALYLCASSFDRAPNEKLFFGSGTQLSVL.

Here the CDR3 reads CASSEAGGNYGYTF. DNA of the CDR3: TGTGCCAGCAGTGAAGCGGGGGGTAACTATGGCTACACCTTC. The chain carries TRBV2 and TRBJ1-2; possibly TRBD1 for D (5 bases). CDR3 length: 14 amino acids. The ends were cut back, 0 bases at V and 1 base at J, with 6 bases in the middle. Germline V gene data show CDR1 as SNHLY and CDR2 as FYNNEI.

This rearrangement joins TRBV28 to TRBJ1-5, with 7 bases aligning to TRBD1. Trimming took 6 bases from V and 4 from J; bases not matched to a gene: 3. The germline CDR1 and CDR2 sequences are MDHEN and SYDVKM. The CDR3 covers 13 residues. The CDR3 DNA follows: TGTGCCAGCAGGTCGACAGGGAATCAGCCCCAGCATTTT. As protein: CASRSTGNQPQHF.

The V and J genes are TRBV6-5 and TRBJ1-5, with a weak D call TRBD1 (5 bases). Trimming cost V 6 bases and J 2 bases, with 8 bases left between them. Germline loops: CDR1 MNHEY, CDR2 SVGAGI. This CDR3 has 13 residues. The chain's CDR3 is CASRRGGNQPQHF. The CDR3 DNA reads TGTGCCAGCAGAAGGGGAGGCAATCAGCCCCAGCATTTT.

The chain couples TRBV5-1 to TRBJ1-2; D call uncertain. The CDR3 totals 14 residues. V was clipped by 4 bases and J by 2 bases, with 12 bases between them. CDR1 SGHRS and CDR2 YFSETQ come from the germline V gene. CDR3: CASSAEGGNYGYTF. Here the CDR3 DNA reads TGCGCCAGCAGCGCAGAGGGTGGCAACTATGGCTACACCTTC. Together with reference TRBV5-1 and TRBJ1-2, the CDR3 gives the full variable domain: KAGVTQTPRYLIKTRGQQVTLSCSPISGHRSVSWYQQTPGQGLQFLFEYFSETQRNKGNFPGRFSGRQFSNSRSEMNVSTLELGDSALYLCASSAEGGNYGYTFGSGTRLTVV.

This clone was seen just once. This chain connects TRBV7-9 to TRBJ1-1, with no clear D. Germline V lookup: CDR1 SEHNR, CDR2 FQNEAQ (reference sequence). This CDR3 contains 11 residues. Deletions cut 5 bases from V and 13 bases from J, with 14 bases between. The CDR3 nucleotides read TGTGCCAGCAGCCCCTCGGGAATTGATTTCTTT. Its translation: CASSPSGIDFF.

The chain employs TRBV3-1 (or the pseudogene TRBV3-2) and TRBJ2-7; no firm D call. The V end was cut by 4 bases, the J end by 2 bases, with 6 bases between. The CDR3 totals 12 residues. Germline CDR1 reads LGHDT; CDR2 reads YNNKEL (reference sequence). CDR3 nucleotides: TGTGCCAGCAGCCCCTCGACCTACGAGCAGTACTTC. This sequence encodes CASSPSTYEQYF.

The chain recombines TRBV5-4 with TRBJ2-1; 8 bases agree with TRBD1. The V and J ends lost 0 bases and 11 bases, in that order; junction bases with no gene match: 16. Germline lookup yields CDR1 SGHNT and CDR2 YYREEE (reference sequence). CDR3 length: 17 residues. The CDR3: CASSLDGRGLPGNQQFF. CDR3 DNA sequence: TGTGCCAGCAGCTTGGATGGCAGGGGGCTTCCAGGGAATCAGCAGTTCTTC.

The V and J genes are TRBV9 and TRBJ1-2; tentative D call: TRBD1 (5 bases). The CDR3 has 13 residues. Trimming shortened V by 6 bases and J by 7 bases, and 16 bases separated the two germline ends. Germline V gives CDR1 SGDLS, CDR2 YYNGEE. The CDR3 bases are TGTGCCAGCACCGATCCAGGGAGTAGTGGCTACACCTTC. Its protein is CASTDPGSSGYTF.

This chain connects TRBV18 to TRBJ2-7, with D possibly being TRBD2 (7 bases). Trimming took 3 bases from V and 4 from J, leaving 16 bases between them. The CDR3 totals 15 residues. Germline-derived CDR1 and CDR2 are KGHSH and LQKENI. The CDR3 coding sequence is TGTGCCAGCTCACCGGCTTCGGGGGGCTTTTACGAGCAGTACTTC. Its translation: CASSPASGGFYEQYF.